What follows are 20 T cell receptor beta chains derived from one specimen sequenced in a study of radiotherapy plus CTLA-4 blockade in lung cancer. TCRdb's copy holds only in-frame clones and misses some; the assay was immunoSEQ multiplex PCR. Of around 63,000 clones in the sample, roughly four fifths were seen once. The sample here was peripheral blood, taken from a patient treated with radiotherapy plus ipilimumab. Receptors were obtained from a human donor with non-small cell lung cancer whose response to radiotherapy plus ipilimumab could not be evaluated. Some clones in this sample may be carry-over from other donors' samples.

This clone has more than one count but fewer than ten. The J gene is TRBJ2-1, the V gene TRBV29-1; 7 bases agree with TRBD1. This CDR3 has 16 residues. Trimming took 4 bases from V and 5 from J; bases not matched to a gene: 14. Germline-derived CDR1 and CDR2 are SQVTM and ANQGSEA. The CDR3 region is CSVAHFRDRGNNEQFF. For the CDR3, the DNA is TGCAGCGTTGCGCATTTCCGGGACAGAGGAAACAATGAGCAGTTCTTC.

The chain uses TRBV28 and TRBJ1-2; D call uncertain. V lost 6 bases, J lost 2 bases, and 10 bases lay in between. This CDR3 is 13 amino acids long. In germline, CDR1 is MDHEN, CDR2 SYDVKM. The DNA for the CDR3 is TGTGCCAGCAGATCGGAACAGAACTATGGCTACACCTTC. Residues: CASRSEQNYGYTF.

The V gene is TRBV5-1, the J gene TRBJ2-6, with D perhaps TRBD2 (6 bases). Looked up from germline, CDR1 is SGHRS and CDR2 is YFSETQ. V was pared by 4 bases and J by 4 bases, with 18 bases between. The CDR3 sequence is 17 residues long. CDR3 amino acids: CASSPSSRRAGANVLTF. The CDR3 region has the DNA TGCGCCAGCAGCCCATCATCTAGGAGGGCCGGGGCCAACGTCCTGACTTTC.

The chain uses TRBV5-6 and TRBJ1-1; no reliable D call. This CDR3 has 13 amino acids. From germline, CDR1 is SGHDT and CDR2 YYEEEE. Trimming took off 2 bases at V and 7 bases at J, with 12 bases between the two ends. CDR3 nucleotides: TGTGCCAGCAGCTTTCAGGACTACTTTGAAGCTTTCTTT. It translates to CASSFQDYFEAFF. Looking up the rest from reference TRBV5-6 and TRBJ1-1 gives the full variable domain: DAGVTQSPTHLIKTRGQQVTLRCSPKSGHDTVSWYQQALGQGPQFIFQYYEEEERQRGNFPDRFSGHQFPNYSSELNVNALLLGDSALYLCASSFQDYFEAFFGQGTRLTVV.

The chain is built from TRBV5-1 and TRBJ1-1; TRBD1 agrees at 9 bases. The CDR3 totals 14 residues. Germline assignment: CDR1 SGHRS and CDR2 YFSETQ. With V trimmed by 4 bases and J by 4 bases, 5 bases remained unmatched. CDR3 sequence: CASSTGTGITEAFF. The CDR3 DNA reads TGCGCCAGCAGCACCGGGACAGGGATCACTGAAGCTTTCTTT.

The chain has TRBV7-2 and TRBJ1-2, with 8 bases that match TRBD1. Germline loops: CDR1 SGHTA, CDR2 FQGNSA. The CDR3 totals 13 residues. Losses at the gene ends were 3 bases for V and 8 bases for J; bases not matched to a gene: 5. The CDR3 reads CASSLRDRRGYTF. Here the CDR3 DNA reads TGTGCCAGCAGCTTGAGGGACAGGCGGGGCTACACCTTC.

The J gene is TRBJ2-5, the V gene TRBV15, with 9 bases matching TRBD1. Unmatched junction bases numbered 8, after V lost 5 bases and J lost 4 bases. The CDR3 covers 15 residues. From germline, CDR1 is LNHNV and CDR2 YYDKDF (reference sequence). CDR3 DNA sequence: TGTGCCACCAGCGGCGGACAGGGGCCCTCAGAGACCCAGTACTTC. Residues: CATSGGQGPSETQYF.

This clone has more than one count but fewer than ten. J is TRBJ2-1 and V is TRBV19; 11 nucleotides match TRBD2. Germline lookup yields CDR1 LNHDA and CDR2 SQIVND (reference sequence). V shed 5 bases and J 7 bases; nucleotides not matched to a gene: 7. This CDR3 spans 15 amino acids. This chain's CDR3 is CASSARSGGANEQFF. The CDR3, as DNA: TGTGCCAGTAGTGCCCGTAGCGGGGGGGCGAATGAGCAGTTCTTC.

CDR3 sequence: CASSFRDRNSPLHF. The DNA for the CDR3 is TGTGCCAGCAGCTTCCGGGACAGAAATTCACCCCTCCACTTT. This sequence joins TRBV7-3 and TRBJ1-6; TRBD1 matches 7 bases. The CDR3 covers 14 residues. Germline V gives CDR1 SGHTA, CDR2 FQGTGA. With V trimmed by 3 bases and J by 7 bases, 3 bases remained unmatched.

The chain joins TRBV6-6 to TRBJ2-7, with TRBD1 identical over 7 bases. After removal of 5 bases from V and 5 bases from J, the junction contained 3 bases not matched to a gene. Germline CDR1 is MNHNY and CDR2 is SVGAGI (reference sequence). CDR3 length: 12 residues. The CDR3 bases are TGTGCCAGCAGTGACAGGGCCCACGAGCAGTACTTC. Protein: CASSDRAHEQYF.

The V gene is TRBV5-1, the J gene TRBJ1-2; possibly TRBD1 for D (5 bases). The V gene lost 1 base and the J gene lost 4 bases, with 20 bases spanning the gap. This CDR3 has 17 amino acids. Per the germline V gene, CDR1 is SGHRS and CDR2 is YFSETQ. The CDR3 spells CASSLPPQGRHSYGYTF. CDR3 in DNA: TGCGCCAGCAGCTTGCCCCCGCAGGGTAGGCACTCCTATGGCTACACCTTC.

CDR3 residues: CASSLGTGGTYNSPLHF. Here the CDR3 DNA reads TGTGCCAGCAGCTTAGGAACAGGGGGGACCTATAATTCACCCCTCCACTTT. The chain couples TRBV7-2 to TRBJ1-6, with TRBD1 matching over 8 bases. The V gene end was trimmed by 1 base and the J gene end by 2 bases; junction bases not matched to a gene: 4. The germline CDR1 and CDR2 sequences are SGHTA and FQGNSA. This CDR3 has 17 amino acids.

The chain recombines TRBV9 with TRBJ1-1, with D possibly matching TRBD1 (6 bases). Germline CDR1 reads SGDLS; CDR2 reads YYNGEE. The CDR3 has 16 residues. Trimming left V 2 bases short and J 7 bases short, with 21 bases between. CDR3 sequence (DNA): TGTGCCAGCAGCGTTGGGGGGGGGCAGGGAGTGGGTGAAGCTTTCTTT. Encoded protein: CASSVGGGQGVGEAFF.

This chain connects TRBV4-3 to TRBJ1-3; D gene unclear. Trimming left V 3 bases short and J 0 bases short, with 15 bases between. CDR3 length equals 17 residues. The germline V gene has CDR1 LGHNA and CDR2 YSLEER. The CDR3 loop reads CASSQVKTGSSGNTIYF. The CDR3 DNA reads TGCGCCAGCAGCCAGGTAAAGACTGGAAGCTCTGGAAACACCATATATTTT.

The chain carries TRBV7-8 and TRBJ2-2; no definite D call. This CDR3 has 13 amino acids. The germline V gene encodes CDR1 SGHVS and CDR2 FQNEAQ. Trimming pared 3 bases from V and 6 bases from J, leaving 8 bases between. The CDR3 spells CASSFDGSGELFF. CDR3 nucleotide sequence: TGTGCCAGCAGCTTCGATGGCTCCGGGGAGCTGTTTTTT.

The chain is built from TRBV7-2 and TRBJ2-3; 9 nucleotides align to TRBD2. The CDR3 length is 15 residues. The V gene's germline CDR1 is SGHTA and CDR2 FQGNSA. Trimming cost V 1 base and J 6 bases; bases outside gene matches: 5. CDR3 in amino acids: CASSLELAGSDTQYF. The CDR3 DNA follows: TGTGCCAGCAGCTTAGAGCTAGCGGGAAGTGATACGCAGTATTTT.

In nucleotides, the CDR3 is TGTGCCAGCAGTTTCCGAGGGGCAGGGGGTCACTATGGCTACACCTTC. Residues: CASSFRGAGGHYGYTF. V and J are TRBV27 and TRBJ1-2, with 7 bases matching TRBD1. CDR3 length equals 16 residues. The V and J ends lost 3 bases and 3 bases, in that order; junction bases with no gene match: 10. CDR1 is MNHEY and CDR2 is SMNVEV in the germline V gene (reference sequence).

This clone was found a few times. This chain connects TRBV7-9 to TRBJ2-1, with 12 positions matching TRBD2. Germline trimming cut 3 bases from V and 9 bases from J; bases unmatched to any gene: 9. CDR1 is SEHNR, CDR2 FQNEAQ, per germline (reference sequence). CDR3 length: 16 residues. This CDR3 reads CASSFHRTSGVGEQFF. The CDR3 DNA is TGTGCCAGCAGCTTCCATCGGACTAGCGGGGTTGGTGAGCAGTTCTTC.

The V and J genes are TRBV2 and TRBJ1-2; 10 bases agree with TRBD1. This CDR3 is built from 13 residues. The V gene end was trimmed by 4 bases and the J gene end by 5 bases; junction bases not matched to a gene: 1. Germline CDR1 SNHLY, CDR2 FYNNEI. The CDR3 reads CASSGTGGYGYTF. The CDR3 DNA reads TGTGCCAGCAGTGGGACAGGGGGTTATGGCTACACCTTC.

The V gene is TRBV28, the J gene TRBJ1-6; 7 positions agree with TRBD1. The CDR3 totals 16 residues. Germline loops: CDR1 MDHEN, CDR2 SYDVKM. J gave up 8 bases and V 6 bases, and 13 bases lay outside the gene matches. DNA for the CDR3: TGTGCCAGCAGACCTGGGACAGCATTTCACTATTCACCCCTCCACTTT. As protein: CASRPGTAFHYSPLHF.